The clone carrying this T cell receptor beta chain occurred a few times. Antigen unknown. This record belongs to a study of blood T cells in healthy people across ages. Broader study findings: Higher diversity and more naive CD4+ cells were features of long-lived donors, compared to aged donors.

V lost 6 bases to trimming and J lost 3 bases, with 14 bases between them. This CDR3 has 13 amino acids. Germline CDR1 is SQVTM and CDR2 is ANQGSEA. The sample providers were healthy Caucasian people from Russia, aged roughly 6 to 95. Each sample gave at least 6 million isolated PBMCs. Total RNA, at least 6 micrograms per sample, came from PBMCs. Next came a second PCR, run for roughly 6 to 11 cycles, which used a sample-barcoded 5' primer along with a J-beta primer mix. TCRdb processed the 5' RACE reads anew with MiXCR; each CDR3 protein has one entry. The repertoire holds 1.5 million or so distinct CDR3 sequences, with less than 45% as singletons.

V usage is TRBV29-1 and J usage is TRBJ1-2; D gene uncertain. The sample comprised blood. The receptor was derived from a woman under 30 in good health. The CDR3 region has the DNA TGCAGCGTCACGCCCTACAATGACTATGGCTACACCTTC. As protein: CSVTPYNDYGYTF.